These T cell receptor beta chains were read from a single sample in a study of technical replicates of blood from a handful of donors. The method was immunoSEQ multiplex PCR; TCRdb's version includes in-frame clones alone and lacks a portion of them. The sample includes approximately 95,000 clones, around 96% of them seen just once. Sequencing used T cells isolated from PBMCs. The receptors derive from a human donor in good health. Each CDR3 is given without its conserved first and last residue. Fields, in order: V gene, CDR3 protein.

V gene: TRBV5-1; CDR3 protein: ASSIEASTDTQY
V gene: TRBV2; CDR3 protein: ASSEVGTVNTDTQY
V gene: TRBV6-1; CDR3 protein: AARDRAYEQY
V gene: TRBV7-6; CDR3 protein: ASSPDSGGTYEQY
V gene: TRBV9; CDR3 protein: ASSALPSPRTGSYEQY
V gene: TRBV28; CDR3 protein: ASSLSLGHTDTQY
V gene: TRBV30; CDR3 protein: AWKGQGNGNEQF
V gene: TRBV18; CDR3 protein: ASSPVSGRVSGTDTQY
V gene: TRBV7-2; CDR3 protein: ASSPDWSGELF
V gene: TRBV27; CDR3 protein: ASSLRAGVGEQY
V gene: TRBV19; CDR3 protein: ASSPQQGTYEQY
V gene: TRBV19; CDR3 protein: ASSSGETEAF
V gene: TRBV4-2; CDR3 protein: ASSQTSGRSSYNEQF
V gene: TRBV28; CDR3 protein: ASKGTSVYNEQF
V gene: TRBV30; CDR3 protein: AWSWGDQPQH
V gene: TRBV19; CDR3 protein: ASSIQGRAF
V gene: TRBV6-5; CDR3 protein: ASSYISGVTDTQY
V gene: TRBV23-1; CDR3 protein: ASSQGGFKTQY
V gene: TRBV27; CDR3 protein: ASSYWGDEQF
V gene: TRBV6-1; CDR3 protein: ASSGQIRSTGELF
V gene: TRBV20-1; CDR3 protein: SVYDIPEQY
V gene: TRBV19; CDR3 protein: ASSISAGIQLNEQF
V gene: TRBV6-6; CDR3 protein: ASSFAYVTPNEKLF
V gene: TRBV11-1; CDR3 protein: ASSADYGHGEQF
V gene: TRBV6-1; CDR3 protein: ASSEWTGAYEQY
V gene: TRBV30; CDR3 protein: AWSDPGYEQY
V gene: TRBV5-1; CDR3 protein: ASSLPTPFVEQY
V gene: TRBV9; CDR3 protein: ASGTGTSEYEQY
V gene: TRBV28; CDR3 protein: ASSPTPADNTEAF
V gene: TRBV30; CDR3 protein: AWSAGEDTEAF
V gene: TRBV29-1; CDR3 protein: SVTGLQNTEAF
V gene: TRBV4-3; CDR3 protein: ASSQQGLVFDTQY
V gene: TRBV30; CDR3 protein: AWSVKIASEKLF
V gene: TRBV27; CDR3 protein: ASSLPRGDTQY
V gene: TRBV28; CDR3 protein: ASSELGTGGYEQY
V gene: TRBV6-1; CDR3 protein: ATGTDQAKNIQY
V gene: TRBV5-4; CDR3 protein: ASRATRDISYEQY
V gene: TRBV28; CDR3 protein: ASSLEYSNQPQH
V gene: TRBV7-2; CDR3 protein: ASSTGTANTGELF
V gene: TRBV29-1; CDR3 protein: SVVSQGLSDTQY
V gene: TRBV27; CDR3 protein: ASSLRQGRNEKLF
V gene: TRBV19; CDR3 protein: ASSVFSGDNQPQH
V gene: TRBV30; CDR3 protein: AWTSHRTYNEQF
V gene: TRBV7-3; CDR3 protein: ASSSSGSSYEQY
V gene: TRBV5-6; CDR3 protein: ASSSTRGAKNIQY
V gene: TRBV9; CDR3 protein: ASSPLLGANTEAF
V gene: TRBV10-3; CDR3 protein: AIMVGQGGTDTQY
V gene: TRBV11-3; CDR3 protein: ASSLDPAYNEQF
V gene: TRBV11-3; CDR3 protein: ASRGQGRTDTQY
V gene: TRBV28; CDR3 protein: ASSLSQRNEQF
V gene: TRBV2; CDR3 protein: ASSESGRARYNEQF
V gene: TRBV25-1; CDR3 protein: ASSERGSSSYEQY
V gene: TRBV5-6; CDR3 protein: AGSSATSGSYNEQF
V gene: TRBV27; CDR3 protein: ASSSSGTGEARVYGYT